The next 10 T cell receptor beta chains were all read from a single sample in a study of tumor and adjacent non-tumor tissue in lung cancer (dated by TCRdb to the late 2010s). RNA was isolated from bulk unsorted tissue, and RNA quality was assessed with a NanoDrop ND-1000 and an Agilent 2100. Library preparation employed multiplex PCR. Data came from an Illumina HiSeq 2500. TCRbeta libraries were constructed through three rounds of nested PCR with primers (Table S4) according to protocols modified from ARM-PCR. TCRdb itself trimmed the public reads at Q25 with fastp, ran MiXCR and retained productive beta chains. Rows merge per CDR3 protein into single entries with the most common DNA and genes. The sample includes tens of thousands of distinct CDR3 sequences, with 67% observed a single time. About 16% of the sample lies in the top ten. Sequencing was performed on lung tumor tissue. Receptors were obtained from a man between 60 and 75 years old with non-small cell lung cancer.

This clonotype was recorded a few times. Being one base from a much bigger clone, this may be a read error. The J gene is TRBJ1-3, the V gene TRBV10-3; D is undetermined. The CDR3 extends over 14 amino acids. Germline CDR1 is ENHRY and CDR2 is SYGVKD. CDR3 sequence reads: CAITAGSSANTIYF. In DNA form, the CDR3 reads TGTGCCATCACGGCAGGTAGCTCTGCAAACACCATATATTTT.

This clonotype appeared a few times. The chain combines TRBV12-3 or TRBV12-4 with TRBJ1-2; perhaps TRBD1 as D (5 bases). Trimming cost V 3 bases and J 8 bases, with 16 bases left between them. The CDR3 has 14 residues. In DNA, the CDR3 is TGTGCCAGCAGTTTGAGGCGGGGGGTTGGAGGCTACACCTTC. It yields the protein CASSLRRGVGGYTF.

Remarks on this clonotype: One end of the junction is discordant with germline, which a read error may explain. V and J are TRBV6-5 and TRBJ2-6, with D perhaps matching TRBD2 (7 bases). Germline V lookup: CDR1 MNHEY, CDR2 SVGAGI. This CDR3 is 16 amino acids long. The CDR3 here is CACSYSGGSGTNVLTF. As DNA, the CDR3 is TGTGCCTGCAGTTATTCGGGGGGCTCTGGGACCAACGTCCTGACTTTC.

The chain couples TRBV2 to TRBJ2-3; D possibly matches TRBD1 or TRBD2 (5 bases each). V was pared by 3 bases and J by 3 bases, with 13 bases between. The germline V gene has CDR1 SNHLY and CDR2 FYNNEI. The length of the CDR3 is 15 residues. DNA of the CDR3: TGTGCCAGCAGTGATCTAGCATCAGGGACAGATACGCAGTATTTT. This codes for CASSDLASGTDTQYF.

There are many counts of this clonotype. The chain joins TRBV6-1 to TRBJ2-1; no clear D. Deletions cut 1 base from V and 3 bases from J, with 1 base between. The CDR3 consists of 12 residues. Germline values: CDR1 MNHNS, CDR2 SASEGT. CDR3 bases: TGTGCCAGCAGTGAAGACTACAATGAGCAGTTCTTC. Protein: CASSEDYNEQFF.

With respect to this clonotype: Germline and junction disagree at one end, which may indicate a read error. This chain connects TRBV4-3 to TRBJ2-3; 7 nucleotides agree with TRBD2. Germline CDR1 is LGHNA and CDR2 is YSLEER. The CDR3 spans 17 residues. This CDR3 reads CASSPEARGRGTDTQYF. CDR3 coding DNA: TGTGCCAGCAGCCCGGAAGCGCGTGGGAGGGGCACAGATACGCAGTATTTT.

Turning to this clonotype: A much bigger clone sits one base away, suggesting this may be a read error. The rearrangement links TRBV5-1 to TRBJ1-6; 9 positions agree with TRBD1. CDR1 SGHRS and CDR2 YFSETQ come from the germline V gene. This CDR3 contains 17 residues. CDR3 DNA sequence: TGCGCCAACAGCTTGTCGTTTGGTACAGGGGGCGTCTCACCCCTCCACTTT. Amino acid sequence: CANSLSFGTGGVSPLHF.

Of note for this clonotype: Here the CDR3 omits its conserved ending phenylalanine or tryptophan, so a read error is the likely source. The rearrangement links TRBV4-2 to TRBJ2-5, with 8 bases fitting TRBD1. The V and J ends lost 6 bases and 5 bases, in that order; junction bases with no gene match: 11. From germline, CDR1 is LGHNA and CDR2 YNFKEQ. This CDR3 is built from 15 residues. The CDR3 region is CASSQNRGMGETQYL. DNA of the CDR3: TGTGCCAGCAGTCAAAACAGGGGGATGGGGGAGACCCAGTACTTA.

The table lists this clonotype with a count of one. Its ends do not fully match the called genes, so a read error is possible. The chain has TRBV11-1 and TRBJ1-1; TRBD1 might be the D (5 bases). Germline CDR1 reads SGHAT; CDR2 reads FQDESV (reference sequence). The CDR3 contains 15 residues. In DNA form, the CDR3 reads TGTGCCAGCAGCTTGAAGAGGGACCCGGACACTAAAGCTTACTTT. It yields the protein CASSLKRDPDTKAYF.

This clonotype has just a few counts. The junction differs from germline at one of its ends, possibly a read error. The chain employs TRBV12-3 or TRBV12-4 and TRBJ1-2; tentatively, D is TRBD1 (5 bases). The CDR3 sequence is 14 residues long. The CDR3: CASSQETVNYGYTF. The CDR3 region has the DNA TGTGCCAGCAGTCAGGAGACAGTTAACTATGGTTACACCTTC.